The sequence of this T cell receptor (beta chain) was determined in a study of cytomegalovirus exposure and HLA in healthy donors. This clone was seen ten or more times. Its specificity is not known. Study results and limitations: According to the study, roughly 180 TCR beta chains were cytomegalovirus-associated.

PCR involved 60 Vbeta and 13 Jbeta primers. Study processing details: In a later analysis, roughly 86 million unique TCR beta chains included roughly 11 million shared by two or more donors. Here immunoSEQ multiplex PCR was the method, and the copy in TCRdb shows in-frame clones only, minus some. Clonal size and the V and J genes are those of that table, whereas D and trimming came from the DNA. Seen here are 140,000 or so clones, about 80% observed once, and the top ten hold just over 4.5%. The CDR3 loop spans 13 amino acids. Germline V lookup: CDR1 SGHDT, CDR2 YYEEEE. Deletions cut 7 bases from V and 8 bases from J, with 18 bases between.

The chain is built from TRBV5-6 and TRBJ1-1; possible D gene TRBD1, 5 bases. The specimen was PBMCs. The TCR was taken from a man aged 40-50 years in good health and CMV-seronegative. CDR3 loop: CASEDRQLWEAFF. CDR3 sequence (DNA): TGTGCCAGCGAGGACCGACAGTTATGGGAAGCTTTCTTT.